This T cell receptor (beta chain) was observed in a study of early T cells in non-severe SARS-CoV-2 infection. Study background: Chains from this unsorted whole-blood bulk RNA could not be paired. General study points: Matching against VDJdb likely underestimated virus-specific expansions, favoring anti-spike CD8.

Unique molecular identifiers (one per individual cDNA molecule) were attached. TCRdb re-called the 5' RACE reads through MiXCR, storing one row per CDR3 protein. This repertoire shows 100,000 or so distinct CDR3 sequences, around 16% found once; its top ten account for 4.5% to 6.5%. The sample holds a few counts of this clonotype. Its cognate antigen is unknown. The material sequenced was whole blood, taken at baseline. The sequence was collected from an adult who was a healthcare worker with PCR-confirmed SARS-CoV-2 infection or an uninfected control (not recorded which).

The DNA for the CDR3 is TGCAGTGCTAGGCTTCCCGCTATCGACAATGAGCAGTTCTTC. This gives the protein CSARLPAIDNEQFF. V is TRBV20-1 and J is TRBJ2-1, with D uncertain. The V gene lost 3 bases and the J gene lost 5 bases, with 14 bases spanning the gap. The CDR3 covers 14 residues. Germline V gene sequence: CDR1 DFQATT, CDR2 SNEGSKA (reference sequence).